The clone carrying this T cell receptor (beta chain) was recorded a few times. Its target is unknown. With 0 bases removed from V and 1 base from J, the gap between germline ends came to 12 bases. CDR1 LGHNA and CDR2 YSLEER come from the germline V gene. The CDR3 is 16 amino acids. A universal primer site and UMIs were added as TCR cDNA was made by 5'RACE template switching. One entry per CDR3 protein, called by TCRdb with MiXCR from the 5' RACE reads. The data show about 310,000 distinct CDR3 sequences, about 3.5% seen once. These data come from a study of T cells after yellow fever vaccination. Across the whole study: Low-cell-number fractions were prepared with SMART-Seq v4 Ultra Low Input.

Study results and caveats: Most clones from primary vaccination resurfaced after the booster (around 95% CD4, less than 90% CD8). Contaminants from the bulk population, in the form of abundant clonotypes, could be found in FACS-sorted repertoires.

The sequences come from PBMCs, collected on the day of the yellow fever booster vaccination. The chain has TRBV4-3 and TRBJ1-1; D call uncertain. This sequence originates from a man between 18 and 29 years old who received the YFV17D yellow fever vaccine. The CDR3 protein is CASSQEKTESNTEAFF. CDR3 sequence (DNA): TGCGCCAGCAGCCAAGAAAAGACGGAGTCGAACACTGAAGCTTTCTTT.